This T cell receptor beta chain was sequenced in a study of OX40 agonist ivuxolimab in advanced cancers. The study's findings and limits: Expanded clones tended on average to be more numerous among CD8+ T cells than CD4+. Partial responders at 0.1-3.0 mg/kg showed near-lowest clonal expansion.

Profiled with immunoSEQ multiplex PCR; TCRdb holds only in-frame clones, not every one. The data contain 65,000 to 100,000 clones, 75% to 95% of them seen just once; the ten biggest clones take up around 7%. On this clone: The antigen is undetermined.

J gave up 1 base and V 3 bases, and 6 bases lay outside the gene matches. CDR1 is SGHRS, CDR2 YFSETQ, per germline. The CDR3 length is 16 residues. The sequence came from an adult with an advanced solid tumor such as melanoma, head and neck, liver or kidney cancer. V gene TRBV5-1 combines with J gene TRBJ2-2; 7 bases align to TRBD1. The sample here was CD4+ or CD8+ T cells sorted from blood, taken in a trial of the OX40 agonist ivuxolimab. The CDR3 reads CASSSTTGWNTGELFF. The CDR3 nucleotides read TGCGCCAGCAGCTCAACGACAGGGTGGAACACCGGGGAGCTGTTTTTT.